These 26 T cell receptor beta chains were all obtained from the same sample, sequenced in a study of metastatic and nonmetastatic thyroid tumors. TCRdb re-analyzed the PCR reads through MiXCR. The table has about 6,700 clones, about 32% seen once. Every patient underwent thyroid surgery untreated. Specimen: adjacent normal tissue. The receptors here all came from a female donor with papillary thyroid cancer or a benign thyroid nodule (not recorded which). Some clones in this sample may be carry-over from other donors' samples.

By sample fraction, this clone is medium-sized (0.01 to 0.1%). The rearrangement links TRBV27 to TRBJ2-3; either TRBD1 or TRBD2 may fit D (5 bases each). Trimming removed 1 base from V and 1 base from J, with 12 bases in between. The CDR3 runs 16 residues. The germline CDR1 and CDR2 sequences are MNHEY and SMNVEV (reference sequence). CDR3 in amino acids: CASSLFRGAGTDTQYF. CDR3 nucleotides: TGTGCCAGCAGTTTATTTAGGGGAGCGGGCACAGATACGCAGTATTTT.

This clone was recorded only once. Relative to the germline gene, one junction end is altered; a read error may explain this. CDR3 in DNA: TGTGCCATCAGCAGCGTTACATGGGCGAAGAATGGCTACACCTTC. Protein: CAISSVTWAKNGYTF. This sequence joins TRBV7-9 and TRBJ1-2; D gene unclear. Germline V gene sequence: CDR1 SEHNR, CDR2 FQNEAQ (reference sequence). There are 15 residues in the CDR3.

Relative to its sample, this clone is medium-sized. This chain connects TRBV20-1 to TRBJ1-5, with TRBD1 identical over 8 bases. The CDR3 has 14 amino acids. Germline CDR1 and CDR2: DFQATT and SNEGSKA (reference sequence). J lost 3 bases, V lost 3 bases, and 4 bases had no gene match. This CDR3 is CSARRTGYNQPQHF. CDR3 bases: TGCAGTGCTAGGAGGACAGGGTACAATCAGCCCCAGCATTTT.

This chain links TRBV18 with TRBJ1-6, with 11 bases that match TRBD1. Germline lookup yields CDR1 KGHSH and CDR2 LQKENI. The CDR3 totals 15 residues. Trimming took 2 bases from V and 10 from J; bases not matched to a gene: 4. The CDR3 bases are TGTGCCAGCTCACCAAGGACAGGGGGCTCCTCACCCCTCCACTTT. The encoded protein is CASSPRTGGSSPLHF.

Only a few counts were recorded for this clone. V and J are TRBV12-3 or TRBV12-4 and TRBJ2-7, with D perhaps matching TRBD1 (5 bases). The length of the CDR3 is 13 residues. V shed 7 bases and J shed 6 bases, with 16 bases lying between them. CDR3 DNA: TGTGCCAGCACAGTAGGGGCCCTTGGCGAGCAGTACTTC. Protein sequence: CASTVGALGEQYF.

This clone was counted only a few times. The V and J genes are TRBV11-2 and TRBJ1-1; weak D call: TRBD1 (6 bases). In germline, CDR1 is SGHAT, CDR2 FQNNGV. The CDR3 totals 13 residues. The ends were cut back, 3 bases at V and 11 bases at J, with 16 bases in the middle. This CDR3 reads CASSFNRASSAFF. CDR3 in DNA: TGTGCCAGCAGCTTTAACAGGGCCTCCTCTGCTTTCTTT. Combining the CDR3 with reference TRBV11-2 and TRBJ1-1 gives the whole variable domain EAGVAQSPRYKIIEKRQSVAFWCNPISGHATLYWYQQILGQGPKLLIQFQNNGVVDDSQLPKDRFSAERLKGVDSTLKIQPAKLEDSAVYLCASSFNRASSAFFGQGTRLTVV.

By frequency in the sample, this clone is medium-sized. The rearrangement joins TRBV15 to TRBJ1-6; 11 bases are shared with TRBD1. Germline CDR1 is LNHNV and CDR2 is YYDKDF (reference sequence). J was trimmed by 4 bases and V by 1 base; bases with no gene match: 3. The CDR3 consists of 17 residues. CDR3 DNA: TGTGCCACCAGCAGAGGTGGACAGGGGGCTTATAATTCACCCCTCCACTTT. Its translation: CATSRGGQGAYNSPLHF. The complete variable domain, with remaining parts taken from reference TRBV15 and TRBJ1-6, reads DAMVIQNPRYQVTQFGKPVTLSCSQTLNHNVMYWYQQKSSQAPKLLFHYYDKDFNNEADTPDNFQSRRPNTSFCFLDIRSPGLGDTAMYLCATSRGGQGAYNSPLHFGNGTRLTVT.

This chain uses TRBV7-9 with TRBJ2-5, with a possible D match to TRBD2 (5 bases). V lost 4 bases and J 12 bases, leaving 21 bases between the germline ends. This CDR3 is 14 amino acids long. Looked up from germline, CDR1 is SEHNR and CDR2 is FQNEAQ (reference sequence). In nucleotides, the CDR3 is TGTGCCAGCAGCTCCCGGTGGATCGGGGAGACAAAGTACTTC. This codes for CASSSRWIGETKYF.

This clone was seen once. This chain uses TRBV20-1 with TRBJ2-1, with 10 bases lining up with TRBD1. V lost 1 base and J lost 8; bases outside the gene matches: 14. The CDR3 loop spans 17 amino acids. Per germline, CDR1 DFQATT and CDR2 SNEGSKA (reference sequence). Here the CDR3 DNA reads TGCAGTGCTAGAGCCGGCGGGACAGGGGAAAATATTGATGAGCAGTTCTTC. Translation: CSARAGGTGENIDEQFF.

This clone was counted at least ten times. The chain has TRBV29-1 and TRBJ2-4, with D possibly matching TRBD2 (6 bases). The CDR3 runs to 12 residues. With 2 bases removed from V and 8 bases from J, the gap between germline ends came to 10 bases. Germline CDR1 SQVTM, CDR2 ANQGSEA. The CDR3 DNA reads TGCAGCGTTGAATACGGGGAGGACATTCAGTACTTC. This encodes CSVEYGEDIQYF. Looking up the rest from reference TRBV29-1 and TRBJ2-4 gives the full variable domain: SAVISQKPSRDICQRGTSLTIQCQVDSQVTMMFWYRQQPGQSLTLIATANQGSEATYESGFVIDKFPISRPNLTFSTLTVSNMSPEDSSIYLCSVEYGEDIQYFGAGTRLSVL.

This clone was seen a handful of times. The V gene is TRBV14, the J gene TRBJ2-5, with 7 bases that match TRBD2. J gave up 2 bases and V 2 bases, and 26 bases lay outside the gene matches. CDR1 SGHDN and CDR2 FVKESK come from the germline V gene. This CDR3 has 22 residues. The CDR3: CASSQTPLPGQWWASGQETQYF. CDR3 DNA sequence: TGTGCCAGCAGCCAAACCCCTCTCCCCGGGCAGTGGTGGGCTAGCGGACAAGAGACCCAGTACTTC.

The chain employs TRBV6-2 or TRBV6-3 and TRBJ1-1; D is unresolved. CDR3 length equals 12 residues. V was clipped by 6 bases and J by 6 bases, with 11 bases between them. Germline CDR1 is MNHEY and CDR2 is SVGEGT. This CDR3 reads CASRLGSSEAFF. DNA of the CDR3: TGTGCCAGCAGATTGGGTAGCTCTGAAGCTTTCTTT.

This clone has just a few counts. A read error may account for a junction end that differs from germline. The chain employs TRBV6-1 and TRBJ1-2; TRBD1 is a possible D gene (6 bases). The CDR3 consists of 16 residues. Germline V lookup: CDR1 MNHNS, CDR2 SASEGT. This CDR3 reads CASSDYRVFDVCGYTF. The CDR3 DNA reads TGTGCCAGCAGTGACTACAGGGTCTTTGATGTCTGTGGCTACACATTC.

The genes are TRBV13 and TRBJ2-3; 14 positions match TRBD2. The germline V gene has CDR1 PRHDT and CDR2 FYEKMQ (reference sequence). The V and J ends lost 5 bases and 6 bases, in that order; junction bases with no gene match: 19. This CDR3 is 20 amino acids long. Here the CDR3 DNA reads TGTGCCAGCAGCCTCGGGACAGGCATGGGACTAGCGGGAGTCGGGGATACGCAGTATTTT. Translation: CASSLGTGMGLAGVGDTQYF.

This clone was found a few times. The rearrangement uses TRBV6-5 and TRBJ2-1; TRBD1 might be the D (6 bases). From germline, CDR1 is MNHEY and CDR2 SVGAGI. The ends were cut back, 8 bases at V and 6 bases at J, with 14 bases in the middle. This CDR3 is 13 amino acids long. This CDR3 reads CASEGVVANEQFF. In DNA, the CDR3 is TGTGCCAGCGAGGGGGTAGTAGCCAATGAGCAGTTCTTC.

By sample fraction, this clone is large. This chain joins TRBV9 and TRBJ2-7; D is perhaps TRBD2 (6 bases). This CDR3 has 11 residues. The germline V gene encodes CDR1 SGDLS and CDR2 YYNGEE. V was pared by 7 bases and J by 4 bases, with 9 bases between. CDR3 protein: CASGRGYEQYF. DNA for the CDR3: TGTGCCAGCGGTCGGGGGTACGAGCAGTACTTC.

The gene calls are TRBV6-5 and TRBJ1-3, with TRBD1 matching over 8 bases. CDR1 MNHEY and CDR2 SVGAGI come from the germline V gene. This CDR3 has 15 residues. Trimming cost V 5 bases and J 2 bases; bases outside gene matches: 5. CDR3 protein: CASSLQGGAGNTIYF. CDR3 coding DNA: TGTGCCAGCAGTCTACAGGGGGGGGCTGGAAACACCATATATTTT.

The chain employs TRBV20-1 and TRBJ2-7; no clear D gene. The CDR3 sequence is 11 residues long. The V gene lost 6 bases and the J gene lost 4 bases, with 10 bases spanning the gap. Germline CDR1 DFQATT, CDR2 SNEGSKA (reference sequence). The CDR3 reads CSARAVYEQYF. CDR3 DNA: TGCAGTGCGCGCGCGGTATACGAGCAGTACTTC.

The chain recombines TRBV3-1 with TRBJ1-6, with D hard to call. The V gene lost 6 bases and the J gene lost 4 bases, with 4 bases spanning the gap. The V gene's germline CDR1 is LGHDT and CDR2 YNNKEL (reference sequence). This CDR3 is 12 amino acids long. CDR3 in DNA: TGTGCCAGCAGGGGGTATAATTCACCCCTCCACTTT. The encoded protein is CASRGYNSPLHF.

This clone was seen at least ten times. CDR3 nucleotide sequence: TGTGCCAGCAGTTACTCGAAGGCTGTCAGCAGAGATTACGAGCAGTACTTC. This encodes CASSYSKAVSRDYEQYF. V and J are TRBV6-5 and TRBJ2-7; D gene ambiguous. CDR3 size: 17 residues. Germline V gives CDR1 MNHEY, CDR2 SVGAGI. Trimming shortened V by 0 bases and J by 4 bases, and 19 bases separated the two germline ends.

The chain has TRBV7-2 and TRBJ1-3; D is ambiguous. With 0 bases removed from V and 0 bases from J, the gap between germline ends came to 12 bases. Germline lookup yields CDR1 SGHTA and CDR2 FQGNSA. The CDR3 is made up of 17 amino acids. The CDR3 here is CASSLATATFSGNTIYF. In DNA, the CDR3 is TGTGCCAGCAGCTTAGCGACGGCGACCTTCTCTGGAAACACCATATATTTT.

A few counts support this clone. The V gene is TRBV20-1, the J gene TRBJ2-7, with 9 bases matching TRBD1. From germline, CDR1 is DFQATT and CDR2 SNEGSKA (reference sequence). The trim removed 6 bases at V and 0 bases at J, leaving 9 bases unmatched. The CDR3 runs to 15 residues. CDR3 sequence: CSALQTGGLSYEQYF. The CDR3 DNA sequence: TGCAGTGCGCTACAGACAGGGGGTCTCTCCTACGAGCAGTACTTC.

The chain couples TRBV27 to TRBJ2-7, with 10 bases lining up with TRBD1. With V trimmed by 5 bases and J by 0 bases, 10 bases remained unmatched. The CDR3 is made up of 17 amino acids. The germline CDR1 and CDR2 sequences are MNHEY and SMNVEV (reference sequence). This CDR3 reads CASSAGSGTGDSYEQYF. Here the CDR3 DNA reads TGTGCCAGCAGTGCGGGGTCTGGGACAGGGGACTCCTACGAGCAGTACTTC.

In this sample, this clone is medium-sized. V is TRBV28 and J is TRBJ2-7; perhaps D is TRBD1 or TRBD2 (5 bases each). Germline assignment: CDR1 MDHEN and CDR2 SYDVKM. Trimming took 5 bases from V and 2 from J, leaving 19 bases between them. The CDR3 is 16 amino acids. Here the CDR3 reads CASSQLLGTTAYEQYF. The CDR3 DNA is TGTGCCAGCAGTCAGCTTTTGGGGACCACCGCCTACGAGCAGTACTTC.

Notes on this clone: A read error may account for a junction end that differs from germline. This chain uses TRBV18 with TRBJ2-7, with 13 positions matching TRBD2. Germline CDR1 KGHSH, CDR2 LQKENI. There are 16 residues in the CDR3. CDR3 loop: CASSRTSGGSSYQQYF. CDR3 nucleotides: TGTGCCAGCTCCCGGACTAGCGGGGGCTCCTCCTACCAGCAGTACTTC.

The chain has TRBV19 and TRBJ2-1, with a possible D match to TRBD2 (6 bases). V shed 6 bases and J shed 9 bases, with 30 bases lying between them. In germline, CDR1 is LNHDA, CDR2 SQIVND (reference sequence). The CDR3 length is 18 residues. This CDR3 is CASSNGGTLRWMGTEQFF. The CDR3 DNA follows: TGTGCCAGTAGCAATGGTGGGACTCTACGCTGGATGGGTACTGAGCAGTTCTTC.